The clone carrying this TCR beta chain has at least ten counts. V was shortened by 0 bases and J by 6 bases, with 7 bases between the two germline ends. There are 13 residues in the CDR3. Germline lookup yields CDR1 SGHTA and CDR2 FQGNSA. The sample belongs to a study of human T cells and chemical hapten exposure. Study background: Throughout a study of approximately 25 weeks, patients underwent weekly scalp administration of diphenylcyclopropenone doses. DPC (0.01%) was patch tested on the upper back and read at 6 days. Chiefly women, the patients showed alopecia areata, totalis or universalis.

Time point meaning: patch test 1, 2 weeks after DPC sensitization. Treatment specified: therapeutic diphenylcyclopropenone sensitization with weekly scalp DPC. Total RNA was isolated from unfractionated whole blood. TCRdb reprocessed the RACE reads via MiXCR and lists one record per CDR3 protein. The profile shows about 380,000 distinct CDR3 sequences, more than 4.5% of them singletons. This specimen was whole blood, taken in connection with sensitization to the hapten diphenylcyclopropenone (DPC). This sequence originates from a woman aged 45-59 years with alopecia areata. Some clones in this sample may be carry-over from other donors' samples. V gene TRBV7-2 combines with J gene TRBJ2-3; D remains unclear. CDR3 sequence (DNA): TGTGCCAGCAGCTTAGCGTGGCGGGATACGCAGTATTTT. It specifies CASSLAWRDTQYF.